One and the same sample provided the 13 T cell receptor beta chains below, sequenced in a study of blood T cell repertoires in COVID-19. Sequencing was performed with immunoSEQ multiplex PCR; in TCRdb, only in-frame clones are kept and a portion is missing. This sample yields approximately 530,000 clones, of which approximately 88% are seen a single time; around 7.8% belongs to the top ten. The specimen sequenced was peripheral blood. The origin of the receptors is a woman aged 45-65 years with COVID-19, enrolled during active disease.

V is TRBV7-9 and J is TRBJ2-1; D is perhaps TRBD2 (6 bases). The CDR3 loop spans 17 amino acids. V gave up 4 bases and J gave up 1 base, with 17 bases separating them. The germline V gene has CDR1 SEHNR and CDR2 FQNEAQ (reference sequence). CDR3 residues: CASSSPLSRGSYNEQFF. CDR3 DNA sequence: TGTGCCAGCAGCTCACCCCTCTCCCGGGGGTCCTACAATGAGCAGTTCTTC.

J is TRBJ1-2 and V is TRBV5-1; D is possibly TRBD1 (5 bases). The CDR3 sequence is 15 residues long. Germline CDR1 is SGHRS and CDR2 is YFSETQ. The germline V and J ends were trimmed by 1 base and 4 bases, with 14 bases remaining between them. Here the CDR3 reads CASSLPGRGTYGYTF. CDR3 DNA: TGCGCCAGCAGCTTGCCAGGGCGGGGGACCTATGGCTACACCTTC.

The chain has TRBV5-4 and TRBJ1-6, with a weak D call TRBD1 (6 bases). Trimming took 4 bases from V and 6 from J, leaving 14 bases between them. The CDR3 is 15 residues long. Germline V lookup: CDR1 SGHNT, CDR2 YYREEE (reference sequence). In nucleotides, the CDR3 is TGTGCCAGCAGCCTTGGGGGGGCCCTTAATTCACCCCTCCACTTT. Protein product: CASSLGGALNSPLHF. The full variable domain, with the rest looked up from reference TRBV5-4 and TRBJ1-6, is ETGVTQSPTHLIKTRGQQVTLRCSSQSGHNTVSWYQQALGQGPQFIFQYYREEENGRGNFPPRFSGLQFPNYSSELNVNALELDDSALYLCASSLGGALNSPLHFGNGTRLTVT.

This clone was found once. This rearrangement joins TRBV5-3 to TRBJ1-6, with D unclear. TRBV5-3 is treated as an ORF (open reading frame) with a function not yet certain. CDR3 length: 15 amino acids. Between the trimmed V and J ends, which lost 1 base and 7 bases, there was a span of 12 bases. The CDR3 reads CARSLFLRRNSPLHF. DNA of the CDR3: TGTGCCAGAAGCTTGTTTTTGAGGCGAAATTCACCCCTCCACTTT.

The chain combines TRBV18 with TRBJ1-2, with 7 bases identical to TRBD1. Per germline, CDR1 KGHSH and CDR2 LQKENI. V dropped 7 bases and J dropped 2; count of bases not matched to a gene: 7. The CDR3 length is 14 residues. The CDR3 sequence is CASCPDRQNYGYTF. The CDR3 nucleotides are TGTGCCAGCTGCCCGGACAGGCAGAACTATGGCTACACCTTC.

This clone was recorded once. V and J are TRBV6-1 and TRBJ1-2; D not resolved. Trimming shortened V by 2 bases and J by 2 bases, and 12 bases separated the two germline ends. Germline CDR1 and CDR2: MNHNS and SASEGT. The CDR3 is made up of 15 amino acids. The CDR3, as DNA: TGTGCCAGCAGTGAATATGCAGGCGCCAACTATGGCTACACCTTC. This gives the protein CASSEYAGANYGYTF.

The chain combines TRBV30 with TRBJ2-3, with a possible D match to TRBD1 (5 bases). The CDR3 spans 17 residues. The V gene lost 0 bases and the J gene lost 5 bases, with 21 bases spanning the gap. From germline, CDR1 is GTSNPN and CDR2 SVGIG (reference sequence). Here the CDR3 DNA reads TGTGCCTGGAGTGTAAGCCCTGACCCTACAAGGGGAGATACGCAGTATTTT. Protein product: CAWSVSPDPTRGDTQYF.

V is TRBV2 and J is TRBJ2-2, with TRBD1 identical over 7 bases. Per germline, CDR1 SNHLY and CDR2 FYNNEI. CDR3 length: 14 amino acids. The V segment lost 6 bases and the J segment 5 bases; nucleotides outside the gene matches: 6. CDR3 region: CASRDPQGTGELFF. The CDR3 nucleotides are TGTGCCAGCAGGGATCCACAGGGGACCGGGGAGCTGTTTTTT.

The chain recombines TRBV13 with TRBJ1-4; D is undetermined. The germline V gene encodes CDR1 PRHDT and CDR2 FYEKMQ (reference sequence). The CDR3 sequence is 12 residues long. V dropped 4 bases and J dropped 7 bases, with 7 bases sitting between them. CDR3: CASSSVSEKLFF. The CDR3 region has the DNA TGTGCCAGCAGCTCCGTCAGTGAAAAACTGTTTTTT.

This rearrangement joins TRBV2 to TRBJ1-1; no clear D. This CDR3 has 15 amino acids. V lost 6 bases and J lost 1, with 15 bases in between. Per the germline V gene, CDR1 is SNHLY and CDR2 is FYNNEI. CDR3: CASRPIGGGNTEAFF. In DNA, the CDR3 is TGTGCCAGCAGACCGATCGGAGGTGGGAACACTGAAGCTTTCTTT.

This clone came up once. CDR3 DNA sequence: TGTGCCAGTTCTCGGGACTCAGCTTCCTCTGGAAACACCATATATTTT. Translating gives CASSRDSASSGNTIYF. The chain couples TRBV18 to TRBJ1-3, with D perhaps matching TRBD1 (5 bases). The V and J ends lost 9 bases and 0 bases respectively, with 18 bases between them. The CDR3 length is 16 residues. CDR1 is KGHSH and CDR2 is LQKENI in the germline V gene.

The V and J genes are TRBV3-1 (or the pseudogene TRBV3-2) and TRBJ1-1; TRBD1 agrees at 9 bases. The junction had 8 bases not matched to a gene; V was cut back by 0 bases and J by 3 bases. The germline V gene encodes CDR1 LGHDT and CDR2 YNNKEL (reference sequence). This CDR3 is built from 17 residues. The CDR3 nucleotides read TGTGCCAGCAGCCAAGAAACAGGGGGCACGGTGGACACTGAAGCTTTCTTT. Residues: CASSQETGGTVDTEAFF.

The V and J genes are TRBV2 and TRBJ1-1, with TRBD1 identical over 7 bases. The CDR3 is made up of 16 amino acids. Trimming removed 1 base from V and 0 bases from J; junction bases left unmatched: 5. Per the germline V gene, CDR1 is SNHLY and CDR2 is FYNNEI. Here the CDR3 DNA reads TGTGCCAGCAGTGAAGTTGAAGGGGGCATGAACACTGAAGCTTTCTTT. It specifies CASSEVEGGMNTEAFF.